This is a list of T cell receptor beta chains from one sample in a study of OX40 agonist ivuxolimab in advanced cancers. The assay was immunoSEQ multiplex PCR, and TCRdb's table has in-frame clones only and misses some. Of more than 35,000 clones listed, about 88% are singletons. Sequences were derived from CD4+ or CD8+ T cells sorted from blood, sampled in a trial of the OX40 agonist ivuxolimab. Receptors were obtained from an adult with an advanced solid tumor such as melanoma, head and neck, liver or kidney cancer. The CDR3 runs from the conserved cysteine through the conserved F or W. The D gene is left open where the match is weak. Size values are once, few and many counts, or a class for expanded clones, and some rows have none.

D	V	size	J	DNA	CDR3
.	TRBV10-2	.	TRBJ2-7	TGCGCCTCCCGGTCAGCCTACGAGCAGTACTTC	CASRSAYEQYF
TRBD1	TRBV9	.	TRBJ2-3	TGTGCCAGCAGCCGGGGACAGGGGCCAGATACGCAGTATTTT	CASSRGQGPDTQYF
.	TRBV6-6	.	TRBJ2-7	TGTGCCAGCAGTTACTTGGACTGGACCTACGAGCAGTACTTC	CASSYLDWTYEQYF
.	TRBV6-6	.	TRBJ1-2	TGTGCCAGCAGTTACGCGAGTACCGCTAACTATGGCTACACCTTC	CASSYASTANYGYTF
TRBD2	TRBV4-3	.	TRBJ2-5	TGCGCCAGCAGCCAAGATGACACTAGCGGGGGGGCAGGCCAAGAGACCCAGTACTTC	CASSQDDTSGGAGQETQYF
.	TRBV2	.	TRBJ2-2	TGTGCCAGCTGGGGGGCGGACACCGGGGAGCTGTTTTTT	CASWGADTGELFF
TRBD1	TRBV27	.	TRBJ2-1	TGTGCCAGCAGTTTATCCGCCGGGACAGGGGCAGGGCTCTTC	CASSLSAGTGAGLF
.	TRBV19	.	TRBJ1-5	TGTGCCAGTAGTTCCAATTCCCTTGGCAATCAGCCCCAGCATTTT	CASSSNSLGNQPQHF
.	TRBV9	.	TRBJ2-6	TGTGCCAGCAGCTTTAATCGGGGGCCTGGGGCCAACGTCCTGACTTTC	CASSFNRGPGANVLTF
TRBD2	TRBV2	.	TRBJ2-3	TGTGCCAGCAGTCCACTAGCGGGGGGCAGCTCAGATACGCAGTATTTT	CASSPLAGGSSDTQYF
.	TRBV9	.	TRBJ2-3	TGTGCCAGCAGCGTAGAGGGAGGAACGGCACACACAGATACGCAGTATTTT	CASSVEGGTAHTDTQYF
.	TRBV7-6	.	TRBJ2-1	TGTGCCAGCAGCTCTAATGACGGTAGCTCCTACAATGAGCAGTTCTTC	CASSSNDGSSYNEQFF
.	TRBV4-3	.	TRBJ2-7	TGCGCCAGCAGCCAAGAATCTGCTGCACCGACCTACGAGCAGTACTTC	CASSQESAAPTYEQYF
.	TRBV4-1	once	TRBJ1-1	TGCGCCAGCAGCCAAGTTTTAGGGTACACTGAAGCTTTCTTT	CASSQVLGYTEAFF
TRBD1	TRBV11-2	.	TRBJ1-2	TGTGCCAGCAGCCAGGGACAGTTCTATGGCTACACCTTC	CASSQGQFYGYTF
TRBD1	TRBV27	.	TRBJ2-1	TGTGCCAGCAGTTTATCACCCACAGGGGACAATGAGCAGTTCTTC	CASSLSPTGDNEQFF
TRBD1	TRBV5-1	.	TRBJ1-2	TGCGCCAGCAGCCCGGGACAGGGATATTATGGCTACACCTTC	CASSPGQGYYGYTF
.	TRBV6-6	once	TRBJ1-2	TGTGCCAGCAGTTACCGCGGGGGTAACTATGGCTACACCTTC	CASSYRGGNYGYTF
.	TRBV28	.	TRBJ1-5	TGTGCCAGCAGCCGCCGTGAGGGGACCCAGCCCCAGCATTTT	CASSRREGTQPQHF
.	TRBV2	.	TRBJ2-7	TGTGCCAGCAGTGACTCCTACGAGCAGTACTTC	CASSDSYEQYF
.	TRBV10-2	.	TRBJ1-1	TGCGCCAGCAGTGGGGGGGAAGCTTTCTTT	CASSGGEAFF
TRBD2	TRBV2	.	TRBJ2-1	TGTGCCAGCAGTACTGCGCTAGCGGGGGGGTACAATGAGCAGTTCTTC	CASSTALAGGYNEQFF
.	TRBV11-2	.	TRBJ2-7	TGTGCCAGCAGCGTCCTCGAGGGCACCCCCTCCTACGAGCAGTACTTC	CASSVLEGTPSYEQYF
.	TRBV7-2	.	TRBJ2-3	TGTGCCGCAGGGTCGGCAGCTACTAGCACAGATACGCAGTATTTT	CAAGSAATSTDTQYF
TRBD1	TRBV7-9	.	TRBJ1-3	TGTGCCAGCAGCTTCCCCCAGACAGGGGGAAGCACCATATATTTT	CASSFPQTGGSTIYF
.	TRBV5-6	.	TRBJ1-5	TGTGCCAGCAGCTTGGGGGATCAGCCCCAGCATTTT	CASSLGDQPQHF
.	TRBV9	.	TRBJ2-7	TGTGCCAGCAGCGTACACCCGGGACTTACCTACGAGCAGTACTTC	CASSVHPGLTYEQYF
TRBD1	TRBV7-6	.	TRBJ1-1	TGTGCCAGCAGTCAATCGGGACAGAAGATGAACACTGAAGCTTTCTTT	CASSQSGQKMNTEAFF
.	TRBV7-2	.	TRBJ2-4	TGTGCCAGCAGCTTAGGATCAAACATTCAGTACTTC	CASSLGSNIQYF
.	TRBV13	few	TRBJ1-2	TGTGCCAGCAGCTTCCGAGGGGACGGTTATTATGGCTACACCTTC	CASSFRGDGYYGYTF
TRBD1	TRBV4-1	few	TRBJ2-7	TGCGCCAGCAGCCGGACAGGGGCCTACGAGCAGTACTTC	CASSRTGAYEQYF
TRBD1	TRBV7-3	.	TRBJ1-5	TGTGCCAGCAGCTTAGGTAAAGGGGGCGATCAGCCCCAGCATTTT	CASSLGKGGDQPQHF
.	TRBV6-5	.	TRBJ2-5	TGTGCCAGCAGTTACACCGGGGGATTCCAAGAGACCCAGTACTTC	CASSYTGGFQETQYF
TRBD1	TRBV29-1	few	TRBJ1-2	TGCAGCGTTGAAGAGGCGGACAGGGATGGCTACACCTTC	CSVEEADRDGYTF
TRBD1	TRBV4-3	.	TRBJ2-7	TGCGCCAGCAGCCAAGATCGCGGACAGGGCTCCCACGAGCAGTACTTC	CASSQDRGQGSHEQYF
.	TRBV5-1	.	TRBJ1-1	TGCGCCAGCAGCTTGTGGCAGGGTGACACTGAAGCTTTCTTT	CASSLWQGDTEAFF
TRBD2	TRBV6-6	.	TRBJ2-1	TGTGCCAGCAGTTACGCGGGACTAGCCTCCAATGAGCAGTTCTTC	CASSYAGLASNEQFF
.	TRBV6-5	.	TRBJ2-2	TGTGCCAGCAGTTACACCCACCAGGGGCCCGGGGAGCTGTTTTTT	CASSYTHQGPGELFF
TRBD1	TRBV4-1	.	TRBJ2-7	TGCGCCAGCAGCCCAGGGACAGGCCCCATCTACGAGCAGTACTTC	CASSPGTGPIYEQYF
TRBD2	TRBV15	.	TRBJ2-1	TGTGCCACCTCTCCTAGCGGGGGGGCTAATGAGCAGTTCTTC	CATSPSGGANEQFF
.	TRBV19	.	TRBJ2-7	TGTGCCAGTAGTGGGAGCTACCTACCCTACGAGCAGTACTTC	CASSGSYLPYEQYF
TRBD2	TRBV28	.	TRBJ2-5	TGTGCCAGCAGTTTGGGGTCTGGGGGGGGAGAGACCCAGTACTTC	CASSLGSGGGETQYF
TRBD1	TRBV7-9	.	TRBJ2-5	TGTGCCAGCAGCTCTGGCGGACAGGGGGCACTTAGGGAGACCCAGTACTTC	CASSSGGQGALRETQYF
.	TRBV6-1	.	TRBJ2-7	TGTGCCACCTCTTCCCCACGGTCCTACGAGCAGTACTTC	CATSSPRSYEQYF
TRBD1	TRBV2	.	TRBJ1-4	TGTGCCAGCATTATACAGGGGTTTGAAAAACTGTTTTTT	CASIIQGFEKLFF
.	TRBV7-9	.	TRBJ1-1	TGTGCCAGCAGCTTAGCCCACGGGAAAAACACTGAAGCTTTCTTT	CASSLAHGKNTEAFF
TRBD1	TRBV9	.	TRBJ1-2	TGTGCCAGCAATCTGGGACAGGGCGCGTCTAACTATGGCTACACCTTC	CASNLGQGASNYGYTF
TRBD1	TRBV28	few	TRBJ2-2	TGTGCCAGCAAATCGACAGGGCTCAACACCGGGGAGCTGTTTTTT	CASKSTGLNTGELFF
.	TRBV19	.	TRBJ2-4	TGTGCCAGTAGTAGCGTAGAGACTGCCGAGGGCATTCAGTACTTC	CASSSVETAEGIQYF
.	TRBV11-2	.	TRBJ1-4	TGTGCCAGCAGCTTAGAACCGTATGCAACTAATGAAAAACTGTTTTTT	CASSLEPYATNEKLFF